The table lists the clone carrying this T cell receptor beta chain with many counts. Its target is unknown. The data are from a study of identical twins. Study-level findings and limits: Abundant beta clonotypes from cord blood had fewer insertions, unlike memory repertoires, which showed none.

Unique molecular identifiers were in the cDNA, with template-switch universal primer binding. TCRdb reanalysed the 5' RACE reads using MiXCR and keeps one entry per CDR3 protein. In the table there are roughly 250,000 distinct CDR3 sequences, roughly 13% of which are singletons. The CDR3 spans 16 residues. CDR1 SGHTA and CDR2 FQGNSA come from the germline V gene. Trimming removed 4 bases from V and 10 bases from J; junction bases left unmatched: 9. Sequences were obtained from memory (CD45RO+) T cells sorted from blood. The TCR comes from a woman aged 18-35 years in good health. The chain carries TRBV7-2 and TRBJ2-1, with 14 bases lining up with TRBD2. CDR3 in DNA: TGTGCCAGCAGCTCATGGGGGGGACTAGCGGGAGAGGAGCAGTTCTTC. This codes for CASSSWGGLAGEEQFF.